One and the same sample provided the 12 T cell receptor beta chains below, sequenced in a study of regulatory T cells in long-lasting Graves disease. The TCR beta library used iRepertoire HTBI primers with Arm-PCR amplification of CDR3. TCRdb itself ran the multiplex PCR reads through MiXCR, one entry per CDR3 protein. In the table there are about 430,000 distinct CDR3 sequences, over 12% of which are singletons. Sample time point: newly diagnosed GD, antithyroid drugs for less than 3 months. Extracted RNA from PBMCs served as the source of the TCR library. This sample also appeared in a second study, on T cells in Graves' hyperthyroidism and ophthalmopathy.

This specimen consisted of peripheral blood mononuclear cells (PBMCs), obtained at new diagnosis, from a patient treated with antithyroid drugs. These receptors were obtained from a woman in her thirties or forties with Graves disease.

This clonotype showed up many times. The V call is TRBV10-3, the J call TRBJ2-1; a weak D match, TRBD1 (5 bases). Germline V gives CDR1 ENHRY, CDR2 SYGVKD. The CDR3 loop spans 11 amino acids. With 9 bases removed from V and 8 bases from J, the gap between germline ends came to 11 bases. The CDR3 loop is CAIWGGDEQFF. The CDR3 nucleotides are TGTGCCATATGGGGCGGTGATGAGCAGTTCTTC.

This clonotype showed up just a few times. V and J are TRBV9 and TRBJ2-1; 9 positions agree with TRBD2. CDR3 length equals 17 residues. Germline CDR1 and CDR2: SGDLS and YYNGEE. The trim removed 4 bases at V and 7 bases at J, leaving 15 bases unmatched. CDR3 DNA sequence: TGTGCCAGCAGCCACCCCTTGGCGGGAGGGCCGAGGAATGAGCAGTTCTTC. Translated, it gives CASSHPLAGGPRNEQFF.

The chain combines TRBV20-1 with TRBJ1-6; tentatively, D is TRBD1 (5 bases). The CDR3 has 16 amino acids. With 0 bases removed from V and 9 bases from J, the gap between germline ends came to 18 bases. Germline V CDR1 and CDR2: DFQATT, SNEGSKA (reference sequence). CDR3 coding DNA: TGCAGTGCTAGAGATCTCAGGGAGGGCTCCGGTTCACCCCTCCACTTT. Encoded protein: CSARDLREGSGSPLHF.

This clonotype was counted only a few times. J is TRBJ2-1 and V is TRBV7-3, with TRBD2 matching 7 bases. V lost 5 bases to trimming and J lost 0 bases; unmatched junction nucleotides: 4. CDR1 is SGHTA and CDR2 is FQGTGA in the germline V gene. The CDR3 sequence is 15 residues long. Here the CDR3 DNA reads TGTGCCAGCAGCACTGTAGCGGGCTCCTACAATGAGCAGTTCTTC. This encodes CASSTVAGSYNEQFF.

There are many counts of this clonotype. The chain links TRBV5-1 to TRBJ2-7, with 7 positions matching TRBD2. The V segment lost 7 bases and the J segment 2 bases; nucleotides outside the gene matches: 9. CDR1 is SGHRS, CDR2 YFSETQ, per germline. The CDR3 contains 14 residues. The CDR3 region is CASGYTSVTYEQYF. The CDR3 DNA reads TGCGCCAGCGGATACACTAGCGTTACCTACGAGCAGTACTTC.

CDR3 in DNA: TGTGCCAGCAGGTGGTATGAGCAGTTCTTC. Its translation is CASRWYEQFF. V is TRBV2 and J is TRBJ2-1, with D hard to call. V lost 6 bases and J lost 8, with 5 bases in between. Germline loops: CDR1 SNHLY, CDR2 FYNNEI. The CDR3 totals 10 residues.

The rearrangement uses TRBV5-1 and TRBJ2-7; no definite D call. This CDR3 has 16 amino acids. CDR1 SGHRS and CDR2 YFSETQ come from the germline V gene. Deletions cut 0 bases from V and 0 bases from J, with 13 bases between. The CDR3 here is CASSLGLTVSSYEQYF. CDR3 in DNA: TGCGCCAGCAGCTTGGGCCTAACGGTGAGCTCCTACGAGCAGTACTTC.

This clonotype was recorded at least ten times. The chain joins TRBV30 to TRBJ2-1; possible D gene TRBD2, 5 bases. V lost 4 bases to trimming and J lost 3 bases, with 13 bases between them. The CDR3 contains 14 residues. CDR1 GTSNPN and CDR2 SVGIG come from the germline V gene (reference sequence). In DNA, the CDR3 is TGTGCCTGGAAGCCGGGATTGGGCTACAATGAGCAGTTCTTC. Encoded protein: CAWKPGLGYNEQFF.

The table lists this clonotype with a few counts. CDR3 nucleotide sequence: TGTGCCAGCAGTGACTCGAGTGGGACTGAAGCTTTCTTT. This encodes CASSDSSGTEAFF. This chain joins TRBV6-4 and TRBJ1-1; D is uncertain. Germline V gives CDR1 MRHNA, CDR2 SNTAGT. Trimming removed 0 bases from V and 5 bases from J, with 7 bases in between. The CDR3 runs to 13 residues.

The chain combines TRBV6-1 with TRBJ2-2, with 7 nucleotides matching TRBD1. The V segment lost 6 bases and the J segment 1 base; nucleotides outside the gene matches: 5. The CDR3 loop spans 15 amino acids. The germline gives CDR1 MNHNS, CDR2 SASEGT. In nucleotides, the CDR3 is TGTGCCAGCAGAGCCGGGACAGAGAACACCGGGGAGCTGTTTTTT. This gives the protein CASRAGTENTGELFF.

The rearrangement uses TRBV4-1 and TRBJ2-7, with 8 bases matching TRBD2. The CDR3 spans 14 residues. CDR1 and CDR2 from the germline V gene are MGHRA and YSYEKL. V shed 5 bases and J 2 bases; nucleotides not matched to a gene: 5. CDR3 sequence (DNA): TGCGCCAGCAGCGTGAGGCGGGAGGCCTACGAGCAGTACTTC. Amino acid sequence: CASSVRREAYEQYF.

This chain joins TRBV6-2 or TRBV6-3 and TRBJ2-1; D assignment may be TRBD1 or TRBD2 (5 bases each). Trimming stripped 5 bases from V and 11 bases from J, with 16 bases between. CDR3 length: 13 residues. Germline CDR1 MNHEY, CDR2 SVGEGT. The CDR3 region has the DNA TGTGCCAGCAGTGAATCAGAGGGGCTGAAGCAGTTCTTC. This encodes CASSESEGLKQFF.